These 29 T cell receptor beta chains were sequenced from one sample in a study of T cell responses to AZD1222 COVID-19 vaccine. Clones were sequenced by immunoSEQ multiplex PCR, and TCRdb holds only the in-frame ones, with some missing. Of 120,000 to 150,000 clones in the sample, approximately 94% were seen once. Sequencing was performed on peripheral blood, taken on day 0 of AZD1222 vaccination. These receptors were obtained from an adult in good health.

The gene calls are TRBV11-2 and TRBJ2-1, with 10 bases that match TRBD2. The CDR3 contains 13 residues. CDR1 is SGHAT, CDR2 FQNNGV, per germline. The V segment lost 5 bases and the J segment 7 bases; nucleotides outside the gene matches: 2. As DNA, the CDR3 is TGTGCCAGCAGCCCGGGACTAGCGAATGAGCAGTTCTTC. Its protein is CASSPGLANEQFF.

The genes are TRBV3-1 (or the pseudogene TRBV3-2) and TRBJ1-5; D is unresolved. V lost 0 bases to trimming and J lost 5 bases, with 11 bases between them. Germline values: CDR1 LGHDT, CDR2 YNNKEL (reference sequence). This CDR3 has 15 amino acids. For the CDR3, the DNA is TGTGCCAGCAGCCAAGATCCCGACAAAGATCAGCCCCAGCATTTT. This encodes CASSQDPDKDQPQHF.

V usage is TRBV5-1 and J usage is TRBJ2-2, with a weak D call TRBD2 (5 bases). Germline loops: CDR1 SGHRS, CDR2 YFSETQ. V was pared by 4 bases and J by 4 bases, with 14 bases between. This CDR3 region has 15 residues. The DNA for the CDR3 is TGCGCCAGCAGCCTACCGGGAACTTCCACCGGGGAGCTGTTTTTT. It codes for CASSLPGTSTGELFF. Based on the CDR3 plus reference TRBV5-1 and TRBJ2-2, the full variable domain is KAGVTQTPRYLIKTRGQQVTLSCSPISGHRSVSWYQQTPGQGLQFLFEYFSETQRNKGNFPGRFSGRQFSNSRSEMNVSTLELGDSALYLCASSLPGTSTGELFFGEGSRLTVL.

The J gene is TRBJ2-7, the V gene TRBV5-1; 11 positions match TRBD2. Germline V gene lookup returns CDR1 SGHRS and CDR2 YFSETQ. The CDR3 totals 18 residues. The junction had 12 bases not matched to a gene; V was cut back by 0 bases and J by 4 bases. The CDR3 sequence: CASSLGTVGTSGSYEQYF. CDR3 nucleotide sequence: TGCGCCAGCAGCTTGGGCACAGTCGGAACTAGCGGGAGTTACGAGCAGTACTTC.

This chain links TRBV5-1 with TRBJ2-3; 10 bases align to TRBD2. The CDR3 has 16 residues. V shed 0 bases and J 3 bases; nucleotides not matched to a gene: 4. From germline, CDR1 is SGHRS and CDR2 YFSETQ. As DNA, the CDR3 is TGCGCCAGCAGCTTGGCCTGGGGACTAGCGACAGATACGCAGTATTTT. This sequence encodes CASSLAWGLATDTQYF.

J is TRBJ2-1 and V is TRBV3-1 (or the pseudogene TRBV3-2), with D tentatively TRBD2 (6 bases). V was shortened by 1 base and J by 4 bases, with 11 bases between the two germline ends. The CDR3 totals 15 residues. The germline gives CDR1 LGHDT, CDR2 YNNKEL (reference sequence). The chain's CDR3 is CASSQAGGSYNEQFF. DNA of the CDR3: TGTGCCAGCAGCCAAGCTGGGGGGAGTTACAATGAGCAGTTCTTC.

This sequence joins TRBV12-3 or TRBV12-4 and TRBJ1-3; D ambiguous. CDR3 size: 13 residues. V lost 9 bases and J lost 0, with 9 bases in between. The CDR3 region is CASETGSGNTIYF. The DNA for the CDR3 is TGTGCCAGTGAAACGGGCTCTGGAAACACCATATATTTT.

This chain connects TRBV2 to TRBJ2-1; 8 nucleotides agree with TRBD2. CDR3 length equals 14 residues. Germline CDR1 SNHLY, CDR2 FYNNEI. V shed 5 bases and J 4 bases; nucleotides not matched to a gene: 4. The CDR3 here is CASSRTSWYNEQFF. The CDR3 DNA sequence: TGTGCCAGCAGTCGGACTAGCTGGTACAATGAGCAGTTCTTC.

The CDR3 protein is CASSLGVGTRRETTGELFF. CDR3 sequence (DNA): TGTGCCAGCAGCCTAGGCGTAGGGACTCGGCGGGAGACCACCGGGGAGCTGTTTTTT. The chain has TRBV3-1 (or the pseudogene TRBV3-2) and TRBJ2-2, with 7 positions matching TRBD2. Per germline, CDR1 LGHDT and CDR2 YNNKEL (reference sequence). The CDR3 runs to 19 residues. The V and J ends lost 4 bases and 4 bases, in that order; junction bases with no gene match: 18.

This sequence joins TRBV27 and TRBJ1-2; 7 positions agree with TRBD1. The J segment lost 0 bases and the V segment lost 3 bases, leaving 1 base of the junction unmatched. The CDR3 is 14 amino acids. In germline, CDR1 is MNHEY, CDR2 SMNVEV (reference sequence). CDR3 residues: CASSLGQSNYGYTF. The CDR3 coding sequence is TGTGCCAGCAGTTTGGGACAGTCTAACTATGGCTACACCTTC.

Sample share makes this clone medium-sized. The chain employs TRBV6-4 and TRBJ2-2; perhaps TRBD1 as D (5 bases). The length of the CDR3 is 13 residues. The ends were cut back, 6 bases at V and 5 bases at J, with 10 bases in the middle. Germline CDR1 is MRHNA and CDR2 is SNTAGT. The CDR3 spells CASSATETGELFF. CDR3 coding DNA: TGTGCCAGCAGCGCGACAGAGACCGGGGAGCTGTTTTTT.

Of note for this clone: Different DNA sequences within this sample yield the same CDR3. As DNA, the CDR3 is TGTGCCAGCAGCGTAGCTGGGAGCACAGATACGCAGTATTTT. It yields the protein CASSVAGSTDTQYF. The V call is TRBV9, the J call TRBJ2-3; D is undetermined. Germline assignment: CDR1 SGDLS and CDR2 YYNGEE. V lost 0 bases and J 0 bases, leaving 5 bases between the germline ends. There are 14 residues in the CDR3.

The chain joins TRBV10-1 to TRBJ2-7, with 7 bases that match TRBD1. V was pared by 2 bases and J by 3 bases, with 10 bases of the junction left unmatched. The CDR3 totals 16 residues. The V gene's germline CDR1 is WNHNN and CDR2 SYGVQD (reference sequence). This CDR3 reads CASSEGPGTANYEQYF. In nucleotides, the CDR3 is TGCGCCAGCAGTGAGGGACCTGGGACAGCGAACTACGAGCAGTACTTC.

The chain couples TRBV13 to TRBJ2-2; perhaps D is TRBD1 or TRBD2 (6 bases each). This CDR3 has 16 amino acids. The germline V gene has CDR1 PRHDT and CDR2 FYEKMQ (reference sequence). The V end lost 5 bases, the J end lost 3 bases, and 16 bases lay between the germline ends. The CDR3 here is CASSQGRRGHTGELFF. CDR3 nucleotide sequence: TGTGCCAGCAGCCAGGGGAGGAGGGGACACACCGGGGAGCTGTTTTTT.

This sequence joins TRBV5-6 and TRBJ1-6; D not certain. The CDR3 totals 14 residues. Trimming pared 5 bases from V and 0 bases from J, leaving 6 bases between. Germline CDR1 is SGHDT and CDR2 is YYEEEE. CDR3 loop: CASSTLSYNSPLHF. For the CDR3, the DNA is TGTGCCAGCAGTACACTCTCCTATAATTCACCCCTCCACTTT.

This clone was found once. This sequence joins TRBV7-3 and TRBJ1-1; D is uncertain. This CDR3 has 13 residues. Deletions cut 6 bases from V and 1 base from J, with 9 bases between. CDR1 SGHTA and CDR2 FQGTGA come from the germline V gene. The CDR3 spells CASSGSPNTEAFF. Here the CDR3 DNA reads TGTGCCAGCAGTGGGTCGCCGAACACTGAAGCTTTCTTT.

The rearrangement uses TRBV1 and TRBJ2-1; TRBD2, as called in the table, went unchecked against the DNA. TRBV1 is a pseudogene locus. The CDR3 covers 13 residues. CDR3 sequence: CTTHWGTSGSCFF. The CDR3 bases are TGCACCACACATTGGGGGACTAGCGGGAGTTGTTTCTTC.

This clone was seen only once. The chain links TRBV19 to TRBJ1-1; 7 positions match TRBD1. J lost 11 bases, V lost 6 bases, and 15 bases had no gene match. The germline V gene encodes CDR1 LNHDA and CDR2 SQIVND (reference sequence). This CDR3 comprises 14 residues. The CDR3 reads CASRTSGTASDAFF. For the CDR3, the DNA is TGTGCCAGTAGAACCTCAGGGACAGCGAGTGACGCTTTCTTT. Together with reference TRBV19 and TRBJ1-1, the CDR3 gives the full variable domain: DGGITQSPKYLFRKEGQNVTLSCEQNLNHDAMYWYRQDPGQGLRLIYYSQIVNDFQKGDIAEGYSVSREKKESFPLTVTSAQKNPTAFYLCASRTSGTASDAFFGQGTRLTVV.

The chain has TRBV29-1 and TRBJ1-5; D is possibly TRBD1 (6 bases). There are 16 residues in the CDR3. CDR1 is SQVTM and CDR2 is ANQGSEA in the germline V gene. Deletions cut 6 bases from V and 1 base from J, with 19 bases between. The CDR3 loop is CSVGGGKGGSNQPQHF. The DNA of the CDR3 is TGCAGCGTGGGAGGGGGGAAAGGAGGGAGCAATCAGCCCCAGCATTTT.

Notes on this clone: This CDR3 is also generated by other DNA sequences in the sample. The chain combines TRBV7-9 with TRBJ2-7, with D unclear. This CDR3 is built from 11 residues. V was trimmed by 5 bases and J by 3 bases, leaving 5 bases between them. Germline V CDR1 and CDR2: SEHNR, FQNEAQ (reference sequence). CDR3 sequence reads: CASSLNYEQYF. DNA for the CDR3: TGTGCCAGCAGCCTTAACTACGAGCAGTACTTC. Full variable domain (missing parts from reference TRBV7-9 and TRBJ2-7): DTGVSQNPRHKITKRGQNVTFRCDPISEHNRLYWYRQTLGQGPEFLTYFQNEAQLEKSRLLSDRFSAERPKGSFSTLEIQRTEQGDSAMYLCASSLNYEQYFGPGTRLTVT.

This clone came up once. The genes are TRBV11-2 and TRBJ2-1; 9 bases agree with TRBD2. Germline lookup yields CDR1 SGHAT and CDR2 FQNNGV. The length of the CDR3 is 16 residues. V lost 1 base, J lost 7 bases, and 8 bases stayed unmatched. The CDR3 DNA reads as TGTGCCAGCAGCTTAGGTAGAGGGACTAGCCTTAATGAGCAGTTCTTC. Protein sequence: CASSLGRGTSLNEQFF.

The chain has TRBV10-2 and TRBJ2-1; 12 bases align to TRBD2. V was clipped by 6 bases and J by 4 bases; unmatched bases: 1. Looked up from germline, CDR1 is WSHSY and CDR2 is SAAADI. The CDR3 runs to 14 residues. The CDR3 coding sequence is TGCGCCAGCAGCGGGACTAGCGGGTACAATGAGCAGTTCTTC. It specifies CASSGTSGYNEQFF.

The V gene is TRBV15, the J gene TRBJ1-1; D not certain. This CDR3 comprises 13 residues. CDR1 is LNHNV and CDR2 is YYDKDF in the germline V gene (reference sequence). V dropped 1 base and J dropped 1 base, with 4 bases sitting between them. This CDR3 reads CATSRGWNTEAFF. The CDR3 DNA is TGTGCCACCAGCAGAGGGTGGAACACTGAAGCTTTCTTT.

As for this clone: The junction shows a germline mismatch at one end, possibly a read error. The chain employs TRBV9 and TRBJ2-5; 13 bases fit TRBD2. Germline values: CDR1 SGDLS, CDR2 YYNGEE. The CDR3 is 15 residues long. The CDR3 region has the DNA TGTGCCAGCAGCCCCCAGGGACTAGCGGGAAGAGAGGGGGACTTC. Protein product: CASSPQGLAGREGDF.

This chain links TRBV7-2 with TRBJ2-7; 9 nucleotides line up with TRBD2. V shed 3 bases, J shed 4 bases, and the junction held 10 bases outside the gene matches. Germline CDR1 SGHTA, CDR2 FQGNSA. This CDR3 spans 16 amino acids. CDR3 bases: TGTGCCAGCAGCTTGGAAGGGGCTAGCGGGATATACGAGCAGTACTTC. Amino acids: CASSLEGASGIYEQYF.

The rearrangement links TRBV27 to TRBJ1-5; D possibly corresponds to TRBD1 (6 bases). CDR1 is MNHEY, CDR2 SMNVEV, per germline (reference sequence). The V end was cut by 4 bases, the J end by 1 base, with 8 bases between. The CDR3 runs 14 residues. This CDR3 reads CASSSTGSNQPQHF. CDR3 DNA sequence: TGTGCCAGCAGTTCTACAGGGAGCAATCAGCCCCAGCATTTT.

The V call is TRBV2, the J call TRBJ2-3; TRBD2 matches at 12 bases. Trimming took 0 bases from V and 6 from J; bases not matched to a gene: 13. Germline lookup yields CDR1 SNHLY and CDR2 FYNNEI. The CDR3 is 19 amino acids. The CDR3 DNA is TGTGCCAGCAGTGAAGCCCCTTTCTCGACTAGCGGGAGAACCGATACGCAGTATTTT. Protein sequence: CASSEAPFSTSGRTDTQYF.

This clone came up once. CDR3 bases: TGTGCCAGCACTTCCCGGGCGTATAATTCACCCCTCCACTTT. Amino acid sequence: CASTSRAYNSPLHF. This chain links TRBV6-5 with TRBJ1-6; D is ambiguous. Germline lookup yields CDR1 MNHEY and CDR2 SVGAGI. Trimming left V 7 bases short and J 4 bases short, with 11 bases between. This CDR3 comprises 14 residues.

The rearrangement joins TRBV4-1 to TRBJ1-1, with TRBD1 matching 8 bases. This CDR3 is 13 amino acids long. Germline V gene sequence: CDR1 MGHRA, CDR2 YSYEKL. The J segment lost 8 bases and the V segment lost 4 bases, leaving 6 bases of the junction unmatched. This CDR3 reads CASSPRQGREAFF. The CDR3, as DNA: TGCGCCAGCAGCCCACGACAGGGGCGCGAAGCTTTCTTT.